These 21 T cell receptor beta chains originate from one sample sequenced in a study of spatial heterogeneity in lung cancer. TCRdb reanalysed the 5' RACE reads using MiXCR and keeps one entry per CDR3 protein. The sample records around 2,900 distinct CDR3 sequences, about 15% being singletons. The sample's time point: sample taken at primary tumor resection. Sequencing covered unsorted whole RNA taken from tumor, nontumor lung or frozen PBMC. The sample consisted of PBMCs, taken at surgery. These TCRs come from a female donor with early-stage non-small cell lung cancer.

The rearrangement links TRBV6-6 to TRBJ2-7; D is unresolved. Trimming left V 0 bases short and J 2 bases short, with 14 bases between. This CDR3 spans 16 amino acids. Germline assignment: CDR1 MNHNY and CDR2 SVGAGI (reference sequence). CDR3 nucleotides: TGTGCCAGCAGTTACTCGAAAGAATCGGAAACCTACGAGCAGTACTTC. Amino acid sequence: CASSYSKESETYEQYF.

Many counts were recorded for this clonotype. J is TRBJ2-7 and V is TRBV4-1; maybe TRBD2 (5 bases). V lost 1 base, J lost 5 bases, and 21 bases lay in between. CDR3 size: 17 residues. From germline, CDR1 is MGHRA and CDR2 YSYEKL. DNA of the CDR3: TGCGCCAGCAGCCAAGCCTATGCAGCCGGCCGGGGTCACGAGCAGTACTTC. This gives the protein CASSQAYAAGRGHEQYF.

This clonotype has ten or more counts. The chain has TRBV14 and TRBJ2-1; 9 bases agree with TRBD2. After removal of 1 base from V and 9 bases from J, the junction contained 13 bases not matched to a gene. The V gene's germline CDR1 is SGHDN and CDR2 FVKESK. The CDR3 extends over 17 amino acids. CDR3 DNA sequence: TGTGCCAGCAGCCAAGGAAATCTAGCGGGAAAAGGGGGTGAGCAGTTCTTC. Translating it yields CASSQGNLAGKGGEQFF.

This clonotype was detected many times. As DNA, the CDR3 is TGTGCCAGCAGTCCCTCTTATAGCGCTGAAGCTTTCTTT. This encodes CASSPSYSAEAFF. This sequence joins TRBV12-3 or TRBV12-4 and TRBJ1-1; unclear D gene. The germline V and J ends were trimmed by 5 bases and 6 bases, with 13 bases remaining between them. The CDR3 extends over 13 amino acids.

This clonotype was counted ten times or more. This chain connects TRBV20-1 to TRBJ1-4, with D possibly being TRBD1 (5 bases). The CDR3 runs 13 residues. Per the germline V gene, CDR1 is DFQATT and CDR2 is SNEGSKA (reference sequence). Between the trimmed V and J ends, which lost 3 bases and 8 bases, there was a span of 13 bases. CDR3 amino acids: CSASPEGEEKLFF. The CDR3 coding sequence is TGCAGTGCTAGTCCCGAAGGGGAGGAAAAACTGTTTTTT.

This rearrangement joins TRBV12-3 or TRBV12-4 to TRBJ2-1; no definite D call. Trimming took off 3 bases at V and 0 bases at J, with 9 bases between the two ends. The CDR3 sequence is 15 residues long. The CDR3 is CASSFKSPSYNEQFF. Here the CDR3 DNA reads TGTGCCAGCAGTTTTAAAAGTCCCTCCTACAATGAGCAGTTCTTC.

This clonotype was detected ten times or more. The V and J genes are TRBV28 and TRBJ1-2; 7 nucleotides agree with TRBD1. The V and J ends lost 4 bases and 4 bases, in that order; junction bases with no gene match: 6. This CDR3 comprises 14 residues. Germline CDR1 reads MDHEN; CDR2 reads SYDVKM. CDR3 bases: TGTGCCAGCAGTTACCTCAGGGGGAGCTATGGCTACACCTTC. This translates into CASSYLRGSYGYTF.

The genes are TRBV7-2 and TRBJ2-7, with 15 bases fitting TRBD2. Germline values: CDR1 SGHTA, CDR2 FQGNSA. This CDR3 is 19 amino acids long. With V trimmed by 4 bases and J by 3 bases, 13 bases remained unmatched. The CDR3 protein is CASSSPLGLAGGRLYEQYF. The CDR3 nucleotides are TGTGCCAGCAGCTCTCCCTTGGGACTAGCGGGAGGAAGACTCTACGAGCAGTACTTC.

There are many counts of this clonotype. The chain uses TRBV3-1 and TRBJ1-1; a possible D gene is TRBD1 (5 bases). In germline, CDR1 is LGHDT, CDR2 YNNKEL (reference sequence). V was shortened by 11 bases and J by 4 bases, with 17 bases between the two germline ends. The CDR3 consists of 13 residues. The CDR3 DNA reads as TGTGCCGTAACGGCCATTGGGGGCACTGAAGCTTTCTTT. This gives the protein CAVTAIGGTEAFF.

This clonotype occurred once. The chain uses TRBV24-1 and TRBJ2-2; no clear D. The CDR3 has 13 amino acids. Per the germline V gene, CDR1 is KGHDR and CDR2 is SFDVKD. V was cut by 4 bases and J by 9 bases, with 11 bases left in between. DNA for the CDR3: TGTGCCACCAGTGACCCCACGGTCCGGGAGCTGTTTTTT. Translation: CATSDPTVRELFF.

This clonotype was counted ten times or more. This chain uses TRBV14 with TRBJ2-7; D unclear. This CDR3 contains 14 residues. V gave up 0 bases and J gave up 6 bases, with 12 bases separating them. Germline-derived CDR1 and CDR2 are SGHDN and FVKESK. The CDR3: CASSQDLVFREQYF. The CDR3 DNA reads TGTGCCAGCAGCCAAGATTTGGTGTTTCGCGAGCAGTACTTC.

The chain has TRBV9 and TRBJ2-3; D unclear. Trimming removed 6 bases at V and 0 bases at J, with 11 bases between. The CDR3 totals 14 residues. Per germline, CDR1 SGDLS and CDR2 YYNGEE. This chain's CDR3 is CASKGTASTDTQYF. CDR3 DNA: TGTGCCAGCAAGGGAACAGCTAGCACAGATACGCAGTATTTT.

This clonotype came up many times. The gene calls are TRBV24-1 and TRBJ2-3; D gene ambiguous. There are 13 residues in the CDR3. V lost 4 bases and J 2 bases, leaving 6 bases between the germline ends. From germline, CDR1 is KGHDR and CDR2 SFDVKD. CDR3 region: CATSDGPTDTQYF. The CDR3 DNA follows: TGTGCCACCAGTGACGGACCCACAGATACGCAGTATTTT.

This clonotype was counted between two and nine times. One end of the junction does not line up with germline, which may come from a read error. The V gene is TRBV20-1, the J gene TRBJ2-1, with 10 bases lining up with TRBD2. The CDR3 loop spans 11 amino acids. Germline V gene data show CDR1 as DFQATT and CDR2 as SNEGSKA (reference sequence). The CDR3 sequence is CSAHVPGLATF. The CDR3 DNA sequence: TGCAGTGCCCACGTACCGGGACTAGCGACCTTC.

In its sample, this clonotype was seen many times. This rearrangement joins TRBV5-1 to TRBJ2-3; tentatively, D is TRBD1 (6 bases). V was clipped by 3 bases and J by 4 bases, with 9 bases between them. The CDR3 is 13 amino acids. CDR1 is SGHRS and CDR2 is YFSETQ in the germline V gene. The CDR3 region is CASSSQGSDTQYF. In DNA form, the CDR3 reads TGCGCCAGCAGCTCACAGGGTTCAGATACGCAGTATTTT. Using reference TRBV5-1 and TRBJ2-3 for the parts outside the CDR3, the full variable domain is KAGVTQTPRYLIKTRGQQVTLSCSPISGHRSVSWYQQTPGQGLQFLFEYFSETQRNKGNFPGRFSGRQFSNSRSEMNVSTLELGDSALYLCASSSQGSDTQYFGPGTRLTVL.

This clonotype was picked up a small number of times. This chain connects TRBV28 to TRBJ1-5, with 8 bases lining up with TRBD1. Germline assignment: CDR1 MDHEN and CDR2 SYDVKM. CDR3 length equals 15 residues. V gave up 2 bases and J gave up 3 bases; unmatched junction bases: 3. CDR3 amino acids: CASSLEDRANQPQHF. The CDR3 bases are TGTGCCAGCAGTTTAGAGGACAGGGCCAATCAGCCCCAGCATTTT.

This clonotype was counted ten times or more. CDR3 sequence: CASSTGGSQETQYF. The CDR3 coding sequence is TGTGCCAGCAGTACCGGCGGGAGCCAGGAGACCCAGTACTTC. The gene calls are TRBV12-3 or TRBV12-4 and TRBJ2-5; 7 nucleotides line up with TRBD2. The CDR3 has 14 residues. The J segment lost 5 bases and the V segment lost 5 bases, leaving 8 bases of the junction unmatched.

The V call is TRBV27, the J call TRBJ1-2; 11 bases match TRBD1. The CDR3 totals 17 residues. Germline CDR1 and CDR2: MNHEY and SMNVEV (reference sequence). The V and J ends lost 5 bases and 5 bases, in that order; junction bases with no gene match: 13. CDR3 in amino acids: CASSPIPRDRGGYGYTF. CDR3 nucleotides: TGTGCCAGCAGTCCCATCCCCCGGGACAGGGGGGGGTATGGCTACACCTTC.

Ten or more counts support this clonotype. The chain couples TRBV19 to TRBJ2-7, with 7 bases that match TRBD1. The V segment lost 3 bases and the J segment 3 bases; nucleotides outside the gene matches: 8. Germline assignment: CDR1 LNHDA and CDR2 SQIVND (reference sequence). The CDR3 sequence is 15 residues long. The CDR3 region is CASSIIQGEIYEQYF. In DNA form, the CDR3 reads TGTGCCAGTAGTATTATCCAGGGGGAAATCTACGAGCAGTACTTC. Supplemented by reference TRBV19 and TRBJ2-7, the full variable domain reads DGGITQSPKYLFRKEGQNVTLSCEQNLNHDAMYWYRQDPGQGLRLIYYSQIVNDFQKGDIAEGYSVSREKKESFPLTVTSAQKNPTAFYLCASSIIQGEIYEQYFGPGTRLTVT.

By proportion, this clonotype is medium-sized. V gene TRBV14 combines with J gene TRBJ2-7; 9 bases fit TRBD1. The CDR3 is made up of 14 amino acids. Germline-derived CDR1 and CDR2 are SGHDN and FVKESK. The V segment lost 5 bases and the J segment 5 bases; nucleotides outside the gene matches: 7. The CDR3 loop reads CASSVRTGAHEQYF. In DNA, the CDR3 is TGTGCCAGCAGCGTCCGGACAGGGGCCCACGAGCAGTACTTC.

In its sample, this clonotype is medium-sized. The rearrangement links TRBV7-2 to TRBJ2-5, with D hard to call. Trimming removed 1 base at V and 2 bases at J, with 11 bases between. CDR1 SGHTA and CDR2 FQGNSA come from the germline V gene. The CDR3 extends over 15 amino acids. CDR3 loop: CASSLVGPGQETQYF. DNA for the CDR3: TGTGCCAGCAGCTTAGTAGGGCCCGGTCAAGAGACCCAGTACTTC.